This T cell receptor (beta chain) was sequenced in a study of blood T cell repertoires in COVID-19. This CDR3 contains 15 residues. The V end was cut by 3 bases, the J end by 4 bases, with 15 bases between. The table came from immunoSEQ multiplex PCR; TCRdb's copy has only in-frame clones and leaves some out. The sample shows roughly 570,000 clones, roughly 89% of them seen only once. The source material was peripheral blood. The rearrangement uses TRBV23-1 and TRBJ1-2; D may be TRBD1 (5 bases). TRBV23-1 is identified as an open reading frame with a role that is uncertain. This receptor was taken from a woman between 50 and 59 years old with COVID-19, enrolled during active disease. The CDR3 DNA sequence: TGCGCCAGCAGTCATCCAGGGAAGGACCCCTATGGCTACACCTTC. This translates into CASSHPGKDPYGYTF.